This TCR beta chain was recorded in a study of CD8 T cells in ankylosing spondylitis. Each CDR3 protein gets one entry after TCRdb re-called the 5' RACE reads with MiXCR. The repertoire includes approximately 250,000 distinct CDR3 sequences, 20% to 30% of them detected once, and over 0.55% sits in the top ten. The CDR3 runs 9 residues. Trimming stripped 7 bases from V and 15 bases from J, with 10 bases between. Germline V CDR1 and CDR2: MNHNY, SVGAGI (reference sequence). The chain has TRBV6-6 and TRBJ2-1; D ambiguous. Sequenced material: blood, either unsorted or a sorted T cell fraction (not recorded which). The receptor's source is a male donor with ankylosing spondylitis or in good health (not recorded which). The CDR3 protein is CASNIPPFF. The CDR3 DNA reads TGTGCCAGCAATATCCCCCCGTTCTTC.